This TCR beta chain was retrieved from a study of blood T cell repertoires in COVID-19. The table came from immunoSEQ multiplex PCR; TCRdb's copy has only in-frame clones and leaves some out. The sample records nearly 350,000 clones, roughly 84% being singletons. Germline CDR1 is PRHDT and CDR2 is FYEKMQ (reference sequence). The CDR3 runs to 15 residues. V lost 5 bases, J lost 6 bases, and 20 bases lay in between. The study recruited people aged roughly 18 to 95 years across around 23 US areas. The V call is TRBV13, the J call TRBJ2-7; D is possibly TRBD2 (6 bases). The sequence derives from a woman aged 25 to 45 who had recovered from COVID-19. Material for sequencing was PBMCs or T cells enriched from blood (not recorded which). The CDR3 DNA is TGTGCCAGCAGCGGCGGGGTGAATAGGGCGAGCGAGCAGTACTTC. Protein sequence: CASSGGVNRASEQYF.